This TCR beta chain was captured in a study of CD4+ T cells in melanoma. Study observations and caveats: CD8+ T cell, macrophage and B cell function reportedly correlated with neoantigen-specific CD4+ T cells. In melanoma, neoantigen-specific CD4+ T cells reportedly differed in differentiation state.

This CDR3 comprises 14 residues. Per the germline V gene, CDR1 is SNHLY and CDR2 is FYNNEI. V was cut by 3 bases and J by 2 bases, with 8 bases left in between. In the case of this clone: Its antigen is still unknown.

Clones were sequenced by immunoSEQ multiplex PCR, and TCRdb holds only the in-frame ones, with some missing. The repertoire holds approximately 110,000 clones, with around 92% as singletons. Sequenced: peripheral blood. The TCR was taken from a human donor with melanoma. The V gene is TRBV2, the J gene TRBJ1-5, with a possible D match to TRBD1 (5 bases). The CDR3: CASSDLGGNQPQHF. CDR3 coding DNA: TGTGCCAGCAGTGATTTAGGGGGCAATCAGCCCCAGCATTTT.